These 18 T cell receptor beta chains were sequenced from one sample in a study of spatial heterogeneity in lung cancer (dated by TCRdb to the late 2010s). What this sample's time point label stands for: sample taken at primary tumor resection. General findings and caveats noted by the study authors: The number of expanded intratumoral alpha and beta TCRs correlated with the tumor nonsynonymous mutation count.

Library construction relied on 5' RACE. Sequencing took place on a NextSeq 500. Through fastp at Q25 and MiXCR, TCRdb rebuilt clones from the public reads, retaining in-frame beta chains. Each entry merges the rows of one CDR3 protein and shows their most common DNA and genes. The sample table shows 10,000 or so distinct CDR3 sequences, and 8% to 10% are seen once. About 13% of the sample lies in the top ten. Their antigens are not known. The material sequenced was lung tumor tissue, taken at surgery. Receptor source: a female donor with early-stage non-small cell lung cancer.

This clonotype has a handful of counts. The V and J genes are TRBV7-9 and TRBJ2-3, with unresolved D. V was clipped by 1 base and J by 2 bases, with 10 bases between them. There are 15 residues in the CDR3. Germline-derived CDR1 and CDR2 are SEHNR and FQNEAQ (reference sequence). CDR3 sequence: CASSLGGVPTDTQYF. The CDR3 DNA is TGTGCCAGCAGCTTAGGTGGGGTTCCCACAGATACGCAGTATTTT.

This clonotype appeared many times. This chain links TRBV30 with TRBJ2-2; D call uncertain. This CDR3 contains 16 residues. Trimming left V 0 bases short and J 1 base short, with 12 bases between. Germline-derived CDR1 and CDR2 are GTSNPN and SVGIG (reference sequence). The CDR3 nucleotides are TGTGCCTGGAGTGTACTTGGGTGGGAGAACACCGGGGAGCTGTTTTTT. Its translation is CAWSVLGWENTGELFF.

This chain connects TRBV29-1 to TRBJ1-1, with D hard to call. V was pared by 4 bases and J by 1 base, with 7 bases between. Looked up from germline, CDR1 is SQVTM and CDR2 is ANQGSEA. This CDR3 comprises 12 residues. The CDR3 DNA reads as TGCAGCGTTGCGATCGGGAACACTGAAGCTTTCTTT. Residues: CSVAIGNTEAFF. The whole variable domain, filled in from reference TRBV29-1 and TRBJ1-1, reads SAVISQKPSRDICQRGTSLTIQCQVDSQVTMMFWYRQQPGQSLTLIATANQGSEATYESGFVIDKFPISRPNLTFSTLTVSNMSPEDSSIYLCSVAIGNTEAFFGQGTRLTVV.

This clonotype came up many times. The genes are TRBV27 and TRBJ1-1; D is ambiguous. The V end lost 3 bases, the J end lost 2 bases, and 16 bases lay between the germline ends. The length of the CDR3 is 16 residues. Germline CDR1 reads MNHEY; CDR2 reads SMNVEV (reference sequence). CDR3 amino acids: CASSFFPRTVNTEAFF. The CDR3, as DNA: TGTGCCAGCAGTTTCTTTCCGAGGACGGTTAACACTGAAGCTTTCTTT.

By share of the sample, this clonotype is large (0.1 to 1%). The chain couples TRBV4-1 to TRBJ2-1; 10 positions agree with TRBD1. CDR1 and CDR2 (germline): MGHRA, YSYEKL. J lost 3 bases, V lost 9 bases, and 8 bases had no gene match. This CDR3 comprises 15 residues. The CDR3 reads CASSRGTGVYNEQFF. Written as DNA, the CDR3 is TGCGCCAGTTCAAGGGGGACAGGGGTCTACAATGAGCAGTTCTTC.

The chain is built from TRBV28 and TRBJ1-5; D remains unclear. Germline CDR1 reads MDHEN; CDR2 reads SYDVKM. With 3 bases removed from V and 7 bases from J, the gap between germline ends came to 10 bases. The CDR3 covers 13 residues. CDR3 sequence reads: CASSFAVRQPQHF. Here the CDR3 DNA reads TGTGCCAGCAGTTTCGCAGTGCGGCAGCCCCAGCATTTT.

At least ten counts were recorded for this clonotype. The CDR3 nucleotides read TGTGCCAGCAGCGTAGGACTAGCGCTCACAGATACGCAGTATTTT. Its translation is CASSVGLALTDTQYF. This chain links TRBV6-6 with TRBJ2-3; 9 positions agree with TRBD2. Germline CDR1 and CDR2: MNHNY and SVGAGI (reference sequence). Trimming at V came to 6 bases and at J to 2 bases, leaving 6 bases not matched to a gene. This CDR3 has 15 amino acids.

By proportion, this clonotype is medium-sized. The rearrangement joins TRBV12-3 or TRBV12-4 to TRBJ2-1; 15 bases map to TRBD2. The CDR3 has 17 amino acids. Trimming removed 5 bases from V and 7 bases from J; junction bases left unmatched: 9. DNA for the CDR3: TGTGCCAGCAGTCCCCGGACTAGCGGGGGGGCCGGGAATGAGCAGTTCTTC. Its protein product is CASSPRTSGGAGNEQFF.

By sample fraction, this clonotype is medium-sized (0.01 to 0.1%). The CDR3 loop is CASSLELGYGNTIYF. The DNA for the CDR3 is TGCGCCAGCAGCTTGGAGCTGGGTTACGGAAACACCATATATTTT. The rearrangement links TRBV5-1 to TRBJ1-3; D not certain. This CDR3 is 15 amino acids long. V lost 0 bases, J lost 4 bases, and 11 bases lay in between. CDR1 and CDR2 (germline): SGHRS, YFSETQ. The entire variable domain, with the rest obtained from reference TRBV5-1 and TRBJ1-3, is as follows: KAGVTQTPRYLIKTRGQQVTLSCSPISGHRSVSWYQQTPGQGLQFLFEYFSETQRNKGNFPGRFSGRQFSNSRSEMNVSTLELGDSALYLCASSLELGYGNTIYFGEGSWLTVV.

This clonotype was observed a handful of times. The chain's CDR3 is CASSFNAGRSGANVLTF. The CDR3 DNA is TGTGCCAGCAGTTTTAATGCCGGCCGCTCTGGGGCCAACGTCCTGACTTTC. The chain carries TRBV12-3 or TRBV12-4 and TRBJ2-6; D not resolved. The CDR3 loop spans 17 amino acids. The V end lost 3 bases, the J end lost 0 bases, and 12 bases lay between the germline ends.

This clonotype was observed at least ten times. This chain links TRBV29-1 with TRBJ1-2, with D maybe TRBD1 (5 bases). The V gene lost 0 bases and the J gene lost 8 bases, with 13 bases spanning the gap. Germline CDR1 SQVTM, CDR2 ANQGSEA. This CDR3 has 13 amino acids. DNA of the CDR3: TGCAGCGTTGAAGATCCGCCAGGGAGGGGCTACACCTTC. This encodes CSVEDPPGRGYTF.

This clonotype has a count of ten or more. This chain connects TRBV6-6 to TRBJ2-5; D may be TRBD2 (7 bases). This CDR3 is built from 16 residues. From germline, CDR1 is MNHNY and CDR2 SVGAGI (reference sequence). The ends were cut back, 5 bases at V and 5 bases at J, with 21 bases in the middle. CDR3 region: CASSRTYGGLGETQYF. CDR3 coding DNA: TGTGCCAGCAGTCGCACCTACGGGGGGCTGGGGGAGACCCAGTACTTC.

The sample holds many counts of this clonotype. The chain combines TRBV20-1 with TRBJ2-5, with a weak D call TRBD2 (5 bases). From germline, CDR1 is DFQATT and CDR2 SNEGSKA (reference sequence). Trimming took off 5 bases at V and 4 bases at J, with 14 bases between the two ends. The CDR3 has 13 amino acids. DNA of the CDR3: TGCAGTGCTCCCCCCGGTCGGGGAGAGACCCAGTACTTC. This encodes CSAPPGRGETQYF.

The J gene is TRBJ2-5, the V gene TRBV7-8, with a possible D match to TRBD2 (5 bases). The CDR3 runs to 14 residues. CDR1 SGHVS and CDR2 FQNEAQ come from the germline V gene. V lost 3 bases and J lost 5, with 13 bases in between. The CDR3 reads CASSLTGSGETQYF. The CDR3 region has the DNA TGTGCCAGCAGCTTGACGGGGTCTGGGGAGACCCAGTACTTC.

At least ten counts were recorded for this clonotype. This chain connects TRBV2 to TRBJ2-3; 9 bases map to TRBD2. The CDR3 has 18 residues. Germline V gives CDR1 SNHLY, CDR2 FYNNEI. J was trimmed by 5 bases and V by 10 bases; bases with no gene match: 22. The CDR3 is CATLTTGTSKNKRDTQYF. In nucleotides, the CDR3 is TGTGCCACCCTAACAACCGGGACTAGCAAAAATAAGAGAGATACGCAGTATTTT.

This clonotype is medium-sized in the sample. V is TRBV12-3 or TRBV12-4 and J is TRBJ2-1, with D possibly being TRBD1 or TRBD2 (5 bases each). V was shortened by 8 bases and J by 2 bases, with 13 bases between the two germline ends. The CDR3 contains 14 residues. CDR3 loop: CASVPRGAYNEQFF. Written as DNA, the CDR3 is TGTGCCAGCGTCCCGAGGGGCGCCTACAATGAGCAGTTCTTC.

This clonotype has ten or more counts. The chain carries TRBV28 and TRBJ2-5; D possibly corresponds to TRBD1 (6 bases). CDR1 is MDHEN, CDR2 SYDVKM, per germline. There are 16 residues in the CDR3. Between the trimmed V and J ends, which lost 2 bases and 7 bases, there was a span of 20 bases. The DNA for the CDR3 is TGTGCCAGCAGTTTACCTGGGACGGGGACACGAACGACCCAGTACTTC. Its translation: CASSLPGTGTRTTQYF.

The chain has TRBV6-6 and TRBJ1-2, with D maybe TRBD1 (6 bases). The V and J ends lost 0 bases and 4 bases respectively, with 18 bases between them. This CDR3 is built from 17 residues. The germline V gene has CDR1 MNHNY and CDR2 SVGAGI (reference sequence). The CDR3 protein is CASSYSDRRAYGYGYTF. The CDR3 bases are TGTGCCAGCAGTTACTCAGACAGGCGGGCCTATGGCTATGGCTACACCTTC.